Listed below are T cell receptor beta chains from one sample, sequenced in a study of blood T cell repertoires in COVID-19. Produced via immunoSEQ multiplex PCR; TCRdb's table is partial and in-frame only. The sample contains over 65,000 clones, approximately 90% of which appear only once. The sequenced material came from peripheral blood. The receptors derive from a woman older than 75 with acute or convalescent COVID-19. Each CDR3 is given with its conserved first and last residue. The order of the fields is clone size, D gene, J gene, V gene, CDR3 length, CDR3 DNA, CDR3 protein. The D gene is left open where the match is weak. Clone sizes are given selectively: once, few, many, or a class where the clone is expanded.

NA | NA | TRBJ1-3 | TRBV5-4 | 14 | TGTGCCAGCAGCTTGGACCAGACTGGAAACACCATATATTTT | CASSLDQTGNTIYF
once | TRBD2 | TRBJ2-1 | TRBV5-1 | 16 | TGCGCCAGCAGCTTGGTCAGCGGGAGGGCAGCAGATGAGCAGTTCTTC | CASSLVSGRAADEQFF
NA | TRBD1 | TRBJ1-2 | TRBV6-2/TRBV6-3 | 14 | TGTGCCAGCAGTTTCGACTCCAGGGGGCTTGGCTACACCTTC | CASSFDSRGLGYTF
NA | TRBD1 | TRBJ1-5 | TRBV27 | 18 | TGTGCCAGCAGTTTAATGGGGACAGGGGGCTTAAGCAATCAGCCCCAGCATTTT | CASSLMGTGGLSNQPQHF
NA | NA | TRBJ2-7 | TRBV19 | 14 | TGTGCCAGTAGTACCGCCGGGACACACTACGAGCAGTACTTC | CASSTAGTHYEQYF
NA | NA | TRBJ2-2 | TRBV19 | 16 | TGTGCCAGTAGTATGGGGGGACGGTCGAACACCGGGGAGCTGTTTTTT | CASSMGGRSNTGELFF
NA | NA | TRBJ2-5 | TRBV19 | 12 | TGTGCCAGTAGTATGGCTAGAGAGACCCAGTACTTC | CASSMARETQYF
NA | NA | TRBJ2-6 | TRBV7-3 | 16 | TGTGCCAGCGGTCCGGGACAAGGTTCTGGGGCCAACGTCCTGACTTTC | CASGPGQGSGANVLTF
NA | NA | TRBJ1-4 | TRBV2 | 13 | TGTGCCAGCAGGGGAGGGACCGGGGAAAAACTGTTTTTT | CASRGGTGEKLFF
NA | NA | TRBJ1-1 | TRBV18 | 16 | TGTGCCAGCTCACCATCAGCACAGGGCCTGAACACTGAAGCTTTCTTT | CASSPSAQGLNTEAFF
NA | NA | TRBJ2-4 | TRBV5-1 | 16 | TGCGCCAGCAGCTTGAATGGCGGACTAGCCAAAAACATTCAGTACTTC | CASSLNGGLAKNIQYF
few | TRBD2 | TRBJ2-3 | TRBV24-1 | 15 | TGTGCCACCAGTGAAGGACTAGACTACACAGATACGCAGTATTTT | CATSEGLDYTDTQYF
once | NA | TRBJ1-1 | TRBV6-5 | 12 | TGTGCCAGCAGAACAGGGCCCACTGAAGCTTTCTTT | CASRTGPTEAFF
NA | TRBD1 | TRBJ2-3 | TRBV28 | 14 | TGTGCCAGCAGTTCACAGGGGGCGACAGATACGCAGTATTTT | CASSSQGATDTQYF
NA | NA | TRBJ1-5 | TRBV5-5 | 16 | TGTGCCAGCAGCCTTCGTGGACAGCTTAGCAATCAGCCCCAGCATTTT | CASSLRGQLSNQPQHF
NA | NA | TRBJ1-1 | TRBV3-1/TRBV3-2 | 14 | TGTGCCAGCAGCCAAGTACAGGCGAACACTGAAGCTTTCTTT | CASSQVQANTEAFF
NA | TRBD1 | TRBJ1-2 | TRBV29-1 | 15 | TGCAGCGTTGAAGAGCTAGACAGGGGAAACTATGGCTACACCTTC | CSVEELDRGNYGYTF
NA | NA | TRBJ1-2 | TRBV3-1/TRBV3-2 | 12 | TGTGCCAGCAGCCAAGAGTTATATGGCTACACCTTC | CASSQELYGYTF
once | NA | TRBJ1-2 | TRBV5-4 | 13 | TGTGCCAGCAGCTATCAGGGGCCATATGGCTACACCTTC | CASSYQGPYGYTF
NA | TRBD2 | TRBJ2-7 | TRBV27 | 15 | TGTGCCAGCAGACGTAGCGGGAGGGCCAACTACGAGCAGTACTTC | CASRRSGRANYEQYF
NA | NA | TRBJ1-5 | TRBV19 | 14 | TGTGCCAGTAACGATCAGGGGTCGGGGCAGCCCCAGCATTTT | CASNDQGSGQPQHF
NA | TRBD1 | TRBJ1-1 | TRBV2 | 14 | TGTGCCAGCAGGCGTCCGGGACAGGGTGCTGAAGCTTTCTTT | CASRRPGQGAEAFF
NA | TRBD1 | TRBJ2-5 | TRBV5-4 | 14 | TGTGCCAGCAGCTACCCAGGGGGCCCAGAGACCCAGTACTTC | CASSYPGGPETQYF
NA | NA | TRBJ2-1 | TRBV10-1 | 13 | TGCGCCAGCAGTGAAATTTTAGGGGCTTCGCAGTTCTTC | CASSEILGASQFF
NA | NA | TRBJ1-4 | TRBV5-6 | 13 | TGTGCCAGCACGGGGAAATTGGATGAAAAACTGTTTTTT | CASTGKLDEKLFF
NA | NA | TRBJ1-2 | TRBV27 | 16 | TGTGCCAGCAGTTTAAGGTCCCCGGCAGGGTTCTGGAGCTACACCTTC | CASSLRSPAGFWSYTF
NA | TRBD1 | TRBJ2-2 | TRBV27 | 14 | TGTGCCAGCAGGGGACAGACAAACACCGGGGAGCTGTTTTTT | CASRGQTNTGELFF
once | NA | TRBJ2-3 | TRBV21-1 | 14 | TGTGCCACACGACGCGGGGATAGGACAGATACGCAGTATTTT | CATRRGDRTDTQYF
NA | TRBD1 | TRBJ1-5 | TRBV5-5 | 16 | TGTGCCAGCAGCTTGGGGGACAGGGGAAGCAATCAGCCCCAGCATTTT | CASSLGDRGSNQPQHF
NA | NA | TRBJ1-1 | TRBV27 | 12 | TGTGCCAGCAGCCAGGGGAACGGGGAAGCTTTCTTT | CASSQGNGEAFF
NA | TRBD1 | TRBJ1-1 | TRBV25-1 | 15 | TGTGCCAGCAGTGAACCTCGACAGGGATGGAATGAAGCTTTCTTT | CASSEPRQGWNEAFF
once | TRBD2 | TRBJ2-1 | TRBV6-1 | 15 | TGTGCCAGCAGTGAAGAGACTAGCGGGGTGGCGGAGCAGTTCTTC | CASSEETSGVAEQFF
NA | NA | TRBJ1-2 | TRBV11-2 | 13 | TGTGCCAGCAGCGGGGGGGCAAGTGACGGCTACACCTTC | CASSGGASDGYTF
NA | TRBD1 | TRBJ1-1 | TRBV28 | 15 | TGTGCCAGCAGTTTAGGGGCTGCAGGGGGCACTGAAGCTTTCTTT | CASSLGAAGGTEAFF
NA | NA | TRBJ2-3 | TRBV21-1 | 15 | TGTGCCAGCAGCTACAAAGGGGCAGGGGTAGATACGCAGTATTTT | CASSYKGAGVDTQYF
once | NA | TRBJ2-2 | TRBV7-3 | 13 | TGTGCCAGCAGCTCTAGAGCCACCGGGGAGCTGTTTTTT | CASSSRATGELFF
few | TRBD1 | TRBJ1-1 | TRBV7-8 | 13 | TGTGCCAGCAGCATCCGACAGGGTGCTGAAGCTTTCTTT | CASSIRQGAEAFF
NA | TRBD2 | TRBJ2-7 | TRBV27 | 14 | TGTGCCAGCAAGGCGGGGGTTTTATCCTACGAGCAGTACTTC | CASKAGVLSYEQYF
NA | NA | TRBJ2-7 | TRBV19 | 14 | TGTGCCAGTAGTATGACGGCGGCCTCTTACGAGCAGTACTTC | CASSMTAASYEQYF
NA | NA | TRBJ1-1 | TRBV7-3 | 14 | TGTGCCAGCAGCCAGACATCTCTGAACACTGAAGCTTTCTTT | CASSQTSLNTEAFF